The rows below give T cell receptor beta chains drawn from one sample of a study of control samples from healthy donors and cancer patients. Data came from immunoSEQ multiplex PCR; TCRdb stores just in-frame clones and leaves some out. This table holds about 170,000 clones, 75% to 95% found once. Sequencing input: blood. The receptor set was obtained from a middle-aged woman in good health. The CDR3 runs from the conserved cysteine through the conserved F or W. Fields, in order: clone size, V gene, J gene, D gene, CDR3 DNA, CDR3 protein. A D gene is named only where the DNA matches it firmly. Clone size is stated in some rows and not others, as once, few, many or a class when expanded.

.	TRBV13	TRBJ2-3	TRBD2	TGTGCCAGCACCTCACGCGCGGGGGTGACCACAGATACGCAGTATTTT	CASTSRAGVTTDTQYF
.	TRBV4-2	TRBJ2-1	TRBD2	TGTGCCAGCAGCCAGGAGACAGGTCGGGGGGGTGTTTATGAGCAGTTCTTC	CASSQETGRGGVYEQFF
.	TRBV19	TRBJ1-1	.	TGTGCCAGTAGTGCCACATCAAACACTGAAGCTTTCTTT	CASSATSNTEAFF
.	TRBV27	TRBJ1-2	TRBD1	TGTGCCAGCAGTTTGCAGGGGGTGAGAGGCTACACCTTC	CASSLQGVRGYTF
.	TRBV19	TRBJ2-1	TRBD2	TGTGCCAGTAGTACAGGGACTAGCGGGGGGAGCTCCTACAATGAGCAGTTCTTC	CASSTGTSGGSSYNEQFF
.	TRBV5-1	TRBJ2-5	TRBD1	TGCGCCAGCAGCTTTACAGGGGGCGGGGAGACCCAGTACTTC	CASSFTGGGETQYF
.	TRBV19	TRBJ1-5	.	TGTGCCAGTAGTATAGACCGGGAGGACAATCAGCCCCAGCATTTT	CASSIDREDNQPQHF
.	TRBV11-2	TRBJ1-3	.	TGTGCCAGCAGCTTCCTGAACACCATATATTTT	CASSFLNTIYF
.	TRBV9	TRBJ2-2	.	TGTGCCAGCAGTGGGATCCCTACTGTCACGAACACCGGGGAGCTGTTTTTT	CASSGIPTVTNTGELFF
.	TRBV9	TRBJ1-5	.	TGTGCCAGCAGCGGTAGCGGAGGCCAGCCCCAGCATTTT	CASSGSGGQPQHF
.	TRBV5-6	TRBJ1-1	.	TGTGCCAGCAGCTTGGGGACAGAGGAAGCTTTCTTT	CASSLGTEEAFF
.	TRBV7-2	TRBJ2-7	.	TGTGCCAGCAGCTTAGTTGCGGCTCTCTACGAGCAGTACTTC	CASSLVAALYEQYF
.	TRBV13	TRBJ2-7	TRBD1	TGTGCCAGCAGCTCCTCCCAGGGACAGGACTCCTACGAGCAGTACTTC	CASSSSQGQDSYEQYF
.	TRBV6-5	TRBJ2-1	.	TGTGCCAGCAGTTCCCCGGGCGTTCATGAGCAGTTCTTC	CASSSPGVHEQFF
.	TRBV12-3/TRBV12-4	TRBJ2-5	.	TGTGCCAGCAGTTTATCAGGGGAGACCCAGTACTTC	CASSLSGETQYF
.	TRBV19	TRBJ2-7	.	TGTGCCAGTACCGACAGGTCCTACGAGCAGTACTTC	CASTDRSYEQYF
.	TRBV28	TRBJ2-1	.	TGTGCCAGCAGTATAGGGGGGAGCTCCTACAATGAGCAGTTCTTC	CASSIGGSSYNEQFF
.	TRBV20-1	TRBJ1-2	TRBD1	TGCAGTGCTAGTAGGACAGGGAATGGCTACACCTTC	CSASRTGNGYTF
.	TRBV5-1	TRBJ2-7	TRBD2	TGCGCCAGCGCGCCCGGGGGGTTATCCTACGAGCAGTACTTC	CASAPGGLSYEQYF
.	TRBV7-9	TRBJ1-4	.	TGTGCCAGCAGCTTAGTTAGGGGAGGTGAAAAACTGTTTTTT	CASSLVRGGEKLFF
.	TRBV7-8	TRBJ1-4	.	TGTGCCAGCAGCGTTAACGGAAATGAAAAACTGTTTTTT	CASSVNGNEKLFF
.	TRBV5-6	TRBJ1-3	.	TGTGCCAGCAGCTTTCCTACCGGCGCCGGAAACACCATATATTTT	CASSFPTGAGNTIYF
.	TRBV5-4	TRBJ2-7	.	TGTGCCAGCAGCTTGGGTGAAGGAAACGAGCAGTACTTC	CASSLGEGNEQYF
.	TRBV11-2	TRBJ2-1	.	TGTGCCAGCAGCTTAGGGAGCGGCGAGCAGTTCTTC	CASSLGSGEQFF
once	TRBV5-1	TRBJ1-5	.	TGCGCCAGCAGCTTGGCACAGGGAGGCCAGCCCCAGCATTTT	CASSLAQGGQPQHF
.	TRBV5-1	TRBJ2-2	TRBD2	TGCGCCAGCAACCTTCGGGGGGACACCGGGGAGCTGTTTTTT	CASNLRGDTGELFF
.	TRBV5-5	TRBJ1-5	.	TGTGCCAGCAGCTTGAACCCGTATAGCAATCAGCCCCAGCATTTT	CASSLNPYSNQPQHF
.	TRBV6-5	TRBJ2-5	.	TGTGCCAGCACATGGGCAGGGACGCAGACCCAGTACTTC	CASTWAGTQTQYF
.	TRBV4-1	TRBJ2-1	TRBD2	TGCGCCAGCAGCCTCCCTAGCGGGATAAATGAGCAGTTCTTC	CASSLPSGINEQFF
.	TRBV6-5	TRBJ2-3	.	TGTGCCAGCAGTTACGGGGGGCGGGCAGATACGCAGTATTTT	CASSYGGRADTQYF
few	TRBV5-1	TRBJ1-1	.	TGCGCCAGCAGCTTGGGCGGAGGCGAGGGACAATCGAACACTGAAGCTTTCTTT	CASSLGGGEGQSNTEAFF
.	TRBV5-1	TRBJ2-1	TRBD2	TGCGCCAGCAGCTTGGCACTAGCGGGGGGCTACAATGAGCAGTTCTTC	CASSLALAGGYNEQFF
few	TRBV4-2	TRBJ1-5	.	TGTGCCCCTGAACGGTATAGCAATCAGCCCCAGCATTTT	CAPERYSNQPQHF
.	TRBV19	TRBJ2-5	.	TGTGCCAGTAAAAGTAACGTGGAGACCCAGTACTTC	CASKSNVETQYF
.	TRBV5-1	TRBJ2-7	.	TGCGCCAGCAGCTTGGACGGGGGCGGCTCCTACGAGCAGTACTTC	CASSLDGGGSYEQYF
.	TRBV18	TRBJ1-5	.	TGTGCCAGCTCACCCGGGGATCAGCCCCAGCATTTT	CASSPGDQPQHF
few	TRBV12-5	TRBJ2-2	TRBD1	TGTGCTAGTGGTTTGGGACCCGGGACAGGTCTGAACACCGGGGAGCTGTTTTTT	CASGLGPGTGLNTGELFF
once	TRBV2	TRBJ1-2	.	TGTGCCAGCAGCCAATACATGGAGCCTATCTATGGCTACACCTTC	CASSQYMEPIYGYTF
once	TRBV23-1	TRBJ1-1	.	TGCGCCAGCAGTCAATCAACAGAGACTCACACTGAAGCTTTCTTT	CASSQSTETHTEAFF
.	TRBV6-5	TRBJ2-3	.	TGTGCCAGCGGGCCCCGTAGCACAGATACGCAGTATTTT	CASGPRSTDTQYF
.	TRBV2	TRBJ1-6	.	TGTGCCAGCAACGAAGCTGGGTCTTCACCCCTCCACTTT	CASNEAGSSPLHF
.	TRBV10-3	TRBJ2-7	.	TGTGCCATCAGTGAGTCAGGGAATAGCGGATACGAGCAGTACTTC	CAISESGNSGYEQYF
.	TRBV7-9	TRBJ2-5	.	TGTGCCAGCACCAACTGGGATGGGGAGACCCAGTACTTC	CASTNWDGETQYF
.	TRBV5-6	TRBJ1-1	.	TGTGCCAGCAGCTCGGGGACAACGAACACTGAAGCTTTCTTT	CASSSGTTNTEAFF
.	TRBV2	TRBJ2-6	.	TGTGCCAGCAGTGAATGGAGCTCTGGGGCCAACGTCCTGACTTTC	CASSEWSSGANVLTF
.	TRBV11-3	TRBJ1-1	.	TGTGCCAGCAGCTTAGGCGGGGTCGACACTGAAGCTTTCTTT	CASSLGGVDTEAFF
.	TRBV7-2	TRBJ1-2	TRBD1	TGTGCCAGCAGCAACTATCAGGGGGCTCGAGGTGGCTACACCTTC	CASSNYQGARGGYTF
.	TRBV5-6	TRBJ1-4	.	TGTGCCAGCAGCTTGGGGGACACGTACTTTTTT	CASSLGDTYFF
.	TRBV7-9	TRBJ2-7	.	TGTGCCAGCAGCTTAGATATAGGGCTCTACGAGCAGTACTTC	CASSLDIGLYEQYF
.	TRBV7-9	TRBJ1-1	.	TGTGCCAGCAGCCCGAAGGGAGGGCCGGGGGCGTTCACTGAAGCTTTCTTT	CASSPKGGPGAFTEAFF
.	TRBV9	TRBJ2-7	TRBD1	TGTGCCAGCAGCTCGGGACAGGGGGCCAACGAGCAGTACTTC	CASSSGQGANEQYF
.	TRBV7-8	TRBJ2-7	.	TGTGCCAGCAGCTCCAAGACTGGCCCCTACGAGCAGTACTTC	CASSSKTGPYEQYF
few	TRBV7-9	TRBJ1-1	TRBD1	TGTGCCAGCAGCTTACTCGCGGCAAGGGGGCGGGGGAACACTGAAGCTTTCTTT	CASSLLAARGRGNTEAFF